The 30 T cell receptor beta chains below all came from one sample that was sequenced in a study of T cells in Graves' hyperthyroidism and ophthalmopathy. Amplification of TCR beta CDR3 regions was performed using RNA transcripts as template. A set of HTBI primers served as the primers for a first-round RT-PCR of the TCR CDR3. One entry per CDR3 protein, called by TCRdb with MiXCR from the multiplex PCR reads. Among hundreds of thousands of distinct CDR3 sequences listed, over 35% were seen once. The specimen sequenced was blood. The origin of the receptors is a man in his late teens or twenties with Graves' hyperthyroidism.

This chain uses TRBV29-1 with TRBJ1-4; D possibly corresponds to TRBD1 (5 bases). Germline V gene data show CDR1 as SQVTM and CDR2 as ANQGSEA. Trimming cost V 8 bases and J 2 bases, with 9 bases left between them. The CDR3 contains 12 residues. The CDR3 bases are TGCAGCTTCTCAGGGACTAATGAAAAACTGTTTTTT. It is translated as CSFSGTNEKLFF.

This clonotype was seen a few times. The V and J genes are TRBV9 and TRBJ1-4; D ambiguous. Trimming shortened V by 4 bases and J by 7 bases, and 11 bases separated the two germline ends. The germline V gene has CDR1 SGDLS and CDR2 YYNGEE. The CDR3 sequence is 13 residues long. CDR3 in DNA: TGTGCCAGCAGCCTTTACATCTTTGAAAAACTGTTTTTT. Its protein is CASSLYIFEKLFF.

Of note for this clonotype: The CDR3 ends on some other residue instead of the conserved phenylalanine or tryptophan, so this is likely a read error. The genes are TRBV19 and TRBJ2-5; 11 bases line up with TRBD2. The V gene end was trimmed by 5 bases and the J gene end by 4 bases; junction bases not matched to a gene: 9. This CDR3 comprises 16 residues. The V gene's germline CDR1 is LNHDA and CDR2 SQIVND (reference sequence). This CDR3 reads CASSALAGGFLETQYL. CDR3 bases: TGTGCCAGTAGTGCCTTAGCGGGGGGGTTCTTAGAGACCCAGTACCTC.

This clonotype occurred many times. The germline gene is not matched at one end of the junction; a read error may be the cause. This chain links TRBV5-1 with TRBJ2-7; the match to TRBD1 covers 7 bases. CDR1 and CDR2 (germline): SGHRS, YFSETQ. This CDR3 region has 13 residues. CDR3 sequence reads: CASSWDSTYEQYF. CDR3 nucleotide sequence: TGTGCCAGCAGTTGGGACAGTACCTACGAGCAGTACTTC.

This sequence joins TRBV11-1 and TRBJ1-1; D remains ambiguous. Trimming left V 5 bases short and J 5 bases short, with 15 bases between. The length of the CDR3 is 14 residues. Germline loops: CDR1 SGHAT, CDR2 FQDESV (reference sequence). The CDR3 reads CASSPLAQLTEAFF. CDR3 coding DNA: TGTGCCAGCAGCCCACTCGCACAGTTGACTGAAGCTTTCTTT.

This clonotype was seen a handful of times. The chain carries TRBV10-3 and TRBJ1-5; 7 positions match TRBD1. CDR1 ENHRY and CDR2 SYGVKD come from the germline V gene. CDR3 length: 14 amino acids. J gave up 14 bases and V 6 bases, and 16 bases lay outside the gene matches. CDR3 sequence reads: CAIRDQPGQRYEHF. The CDR3 DNA is TGTGCCATCAGGGATCAGCCGGGACAGCGCTACGAGCATTTT.

Regarding this clonotype: A much larger clone differs by one base, so this may be a read error. This chain connects TRBV9 to TRBJ1-2; D remains unclear. V was trimmed by 4 bases and J by 6 bases, leaving 13 bases between them. The CDR3 runs 13 residues. Germline loops: CDR1 SGDLS, CDR2 YYNGEE. The CDR3 nucleotides read TGTGCCAGCAGCTCCCCTTGGAAACATGGCTACACCTTC. This encodes CASSSPWKHGYTF. The full variable domain, rest sourced from reference TRBV9 and TRBJ1-2, is DSGVTQTPKHLITATGQRVTLRCSPRSGDLSVYWYQQSLDQGLQFLIQYYNGEERAKGNILERFSAQQFPDLHSELNLSSLELGDSALYFCASSSPWKHGYTFGSGTRLTVV.

This clonotype was detected many times. The chain combines TRBV19 with TRBJ2-2; TRBD2 agrees at 7 bases. In germline, CDR1 is LNHDA, CDR2 SQIVND (reference sequence). Germline trimming cut 8 bases from V and 6 bases from J; bases unmatched to any gene: 9. CDR3 length equals 14 residues. The CDR3 DNA reads as TGTGCCAGTGGGGGACTATCGACGGCCGGGGAGCTGTTTTTT. Amino acid sequence: CASGGLSTAGELFF.

The chain combines TRBV20-1 with TRBJ2-7; 7 bases are shared with TRBD1. The CDR3 covers 11 residues. Per the germline V gene, CDR1 is DFQATT and CDR2 is SNEGSKA (reference sequence). Germline trimming cut 6 bases from V and 8 bases from J; bases unmatched to any gene: 7. CDR3 loop: CSAPGQSKQYF. The CDR3 DNA sequence: TGCAGTGCCCCGGGACAGTCTAAGCAGTACTTC.

The rearrangement joins TRBV19 to TRBJ1-1; 7 bases are shared with TRBD1. The germline gives CDR1 LNHDA, CDR2 SQIVND (reference sequence). Trimming at V came to 8 bases and at J to 1 base, leaving 4 bases not matched to a gene. The CDR3 is 13 amino acids. The CDR3 loop reads CASGRGRNTEAFF. CDR3 nucleotide sequence: TGTGCCAGTGGAAGGGGGCGGAACACTGAAGCTTTCTTT.

This clonotype appeared a single time. The rearrangement links TRBV19 to TRBJ1-5; D gene unclear. The CDR3 covers 16 residues. Germline V lookup: CDR1 LNHDA, CDR2 SQIVND (reference sequence). V was cut by 0 bases and J by 0 bases, with 9 bases left in between. In nucleotides, the CDR3 is TGTGCCAGTAGTATAGATTCGGCTCTTAGCAATCAGCCCCAGCATTTT. This sequence encodes CASSIDSALSNQPQHF.

This clonotype was counted only a few times. The CDR3 loop reads CASTLDRVGGELFF. CDR3 bases: TGTGCCAGTACTCTTGACAGGGTTGGCGGGGAGCTGTTTTTT. The chain uses TRBV19 and TRBJ2-2; 7 nucleotides match TRBD1. Trimming removed 7 bases from V and 7 bases from J; junction bases left unmatched: 9. Germline lookup yields CDR1 LNHDA and CDR2 SQIVND (reference sequence). This CDR3 spans 14 amino acids.

This clonotype was observed a handful of times. V gene TRBV19 combines with J gene TRBJ2-7; 9 positions agree with TRBD2. Germline loops: CDR1 LNHDA, CDR2 SQIVND (reference sequence). V shed 9 bases, J shed 3 bases, and the junction held 6 bases outside the gene matches. This CDR3 comprises 13 residues. For the CDR3, the DNA is TGTGCCAGCCGACTAGCGGCGCGCTACGAGCAGTACTTC. Translating gives CASRLAARYEQYF.

V is TRBV10-3 and J is TRBJ1-2; D is unresolved. The CDR3 runs to 14 residues. V was pared by 3 bases and J by 2 bases, with 10 bases between. Germline V gene data show CDR1 as ENHRY and CDR2 as SYGVKD. Written as DNA, the CDR3 is TGTGCCATCAGTGATCCAAATGGAAACTATGGCTACACCTTC. It encodes CAISDPNGNYGYTF.

This chain joins TRBV2 and TRBJ2-3; D is possibly TRBD1 (8 bases). Germline V CDR1 and CDR2: SNHLY, FYNNEI. The germline V and J ends were trimmed by 4 bases and 0 bases, with 17 bases remaining between them. CDR3 length: 17 amino acids. In DNA form, the CDR3 reads TGTGCCAGCAGTGTAGGACAGGGAGGGACTAGCACAGATACGCAGTATTTT. Its translation: CASSVGQGGTSTDTQYF.

A remark on this clonotype: This may stem from a read error, because a much larger clone lies one nucleotide away. The conserved phenylalanine or tryptophan is not found at the CDR3 terminus, so this likely reflects a read error. The chain employs TRBV7-9 and TRBJ1-1, with D tentatively TRBD1 (5 bases). Between the trimmed V and J ends, which lost 3 bases and 1 base, there was a span of 9 bases. Germline CDR1 reads SEHNR; CDR2 reads FQNEAQ (reference sequence). CDR3 length: 14 residues. CDR3 coding DNA: TGTGCCAGCAGCTTTGGGACGACGAACACTGAAGCTTTCCTT. Its translation is CASSFGTTNTEAFL.

This clonotype was seen many times. The chain combines TRBV7-9 with TRBJ2-7; D is perhaps TRBD2 (6 bases). The CDR3 extends over 13 amino acids. Germline V gives CDR1 SEHNR, CDR2 FQNEAQ (reference sequence). V was pared by 2 bases and J by 7 bases, with 12 bases between. CDR3 bases: TGTGCCAGCAGCTTACCGGGAGCGGATGAGCAGTACTTC. Amino acid sequence: CASSLPGADEQYF.

The chain has TRBV6-1 and TRBJ2-2; 9 bases map to TRBD1. The CDR3 contains 17 residues. The trim removed 5 bases at V and 5 bases at J, leaving 12 bases unmatched. In germline, CDR1 is MNHNS, CDR2 SASEGT. The CDR3 DNA is TGTGCCAGCAGTTACGCATACAGGGGGCGAAGGACCGGGGAGCTGTTTTTT. Translation: CASSYAYRGRRTGELFF.

This clonotype has only a few counts. One end of the junction varies from germline; a read error may be responsible. The DNA of the CDR3 is TGTGCCAGCAGCGGGGTGGCGGGTTCAGGGGAGACCCAGTACTTC. It translates to CASSGVAGSGETQYF. The chain recombines TRBV4-1 with TRBJ2-5; TRBD2 agrees at 7 bases. This CDR3 is built from 15 residues. Germline-derived CDR1 and CDR2 are MGHRA and YSYEKL.

This clonotype was recorded many times. The chain links TRBV20-1 to TRBJ2-7, with D possibly being TRBD1 (6 bases). Germline V CDR1 and CDR2: DFQATT, SNEGSKA (reference sequence). The CDR3 has 12 residues. CDR3 sequence (DNA): TGCAGCGCCCAGGACAGCTCCTACGAGCAGTACTTC. Translated, it gives CSAQDSSYEQYF.

V and J are TRBV7-9 and TRBJ2-2; TRBD1 is a possible D gene (6 bases). Trimming cost V 7 bases and J 6 bases, with 15 bases left between them. Per the germline V gene, CDR1 is SEHNR and CDR2 is FQNEAQ (reference sequence). The CDR3 covers 14 residues. The CDR3 sequence is CASNRVKGAGELFF. The CDR3 DNA is TGTGCCAGCAACAGGGTGAAGGGTGCCGGGGAGCTGTTTTTT.

The chain employs TRBV2 and TRBJ2-7; perhaps TRBD2 as D (5 bases). Trimming cost V 6 bases and J 6 bases, with 12 bases left between them. This CDR3 comprises 12 residues. The V gene's germline CDR1 is SNHLY and CDR2 FYNNEI. The CDR3 spells CASSPAAGEQYF. CDR3 sequence (DNA): TGTGCCAGCAGCCCGGCGGCGGGCGAGCAGTACTTC.

The chain couples TRBV29-1 to TRBJ1-2; D unresolved. Germline-derived CDR1 and CDR2 are SQVTM and ANQGSEA. V gave up 8 bases and J gave up 13 bases, with 23 bases separating them. This CDR3 is 12 amino acids long. This chain's CDR3 is CSRERLRQTGTF. Written as DNA, the CDR3 is TGCAGCCGGGAGCGGCTCCGTCAGACTGGCACCTTC. Using reference TRBV29-1 and TRBJ1-2 for the parts outside the CDR3, the full variable domain is SAVISQKPSRDICQRGTSLTIQCQVDSQVTMMFWYRQQPGQSLTLIATANQGSEATYESGFVIDKFPISRPNLTFSTLTVSNMSPEDSSIYLCSRERLRQTGTFGSGTRLTVV.

The chain has TRBV20-1 and TRBJ2-7, with D tentatively TRBD1 or TRBD2 (5 bases each). The length of the CDR3 is 14 residues. The germline V and J ends were trimmed by 3 bases and 0 bases, with 12 bases remaining between them. Germline loops: CDR1 DFQATT, CDR2 SNEGSKA (reference sequence). Here the CDR3 DNA reads TGCAGTGCTAGTCCCGGGACCCACTCCTACGAGCAGTACTTC. Its protein is CSASPGTHSYEQYF.

DNA for the CDR3: TGTGCCAGCAGCTTAACGACCGATGAGCAGTTCTTC. Translated, it gives CASSLTTDEQFF. V gene TRBV7-9 combines with J gene TRBJ2-1; D is undetermined. CDR3 length: 12 residues. Trimming removed 2 bases from V and 8 bases from J, with 7 bases in between. Germline CDR1 SEHNR, CDR2 FQNEAQ (reference sequence).

The chain is built from TRBV29-1 and TRBJ1-6; unclear D gene. The V gene lost 5 bases and the J gene lost 7 bases, with 9 bases spanning the gap. Germline V gives CDR1 SQVTM, CDR2 ANQGSEA. The CDR3 is made up of 12 amino acids. CDR3 protein: CSVHSGNSPLHF. The CDR3 DNA reads TGCAGCGTTCACTCCGGGAATTCACCCCTCCACTTT.

The chain is built from TRBV4-1 and TRBJ2-2; 7 bases align to TRBD2. Germline V gives CDR1 MGHRA, CDR2 YSYEKL. The CDR3 loop spans 16 amino acids. J was trimmed by 3 bases and V by 0 bases; bases with no gene match: 4. In nucleotides, the CDR3 is TGCGCCAGCAGCCAAGATGGTGGACTAGACACCGGGGAGCTGTTTTTT. The encoded protein is CASSQDGGLDTGELFF.

This clonotype was seen once. The rearrangement joins TRBV27 to TRBJ1-1; tentative D call: TRBD1 (6 bases). The V end was cut by 3 bases, the J end by 3 bases, with 11 bases between. Looked up from germline, CDR1 is MNHEY and CDR2 is SMNVEV (reference sequence). The CDR3 has 14 amino acids. Here the CDR3 reads CASSFGGHYTEAFF. The CDR3 DNA reads TGTGCCAGCAGTTTCGGGGGGCATTACACTGAAGCTTTCTTT.

This clonotype has a handful of counts. The chain has TRBV6-5 and TRBJ1-1; D unclear. This CDR3 has 14 residues. CDR1 MNHEY and CDR2 SVGAGI come from the germline V gene. V gave up 2 bases and J gave up 7 bases, with 14 bases separating them. CDR3 bases: TGTGCCAGCAGTTACAATTGGCTCGACGGTGAAGCTTTCTTT. This translates into CASSYNWLDGEAFF.

This clonotype was counted at least ten times. The chain has TRBV29-1 and TRBJ1-2; D is possibly TRBD1 (5 bases). V was cut by 6 bases and J by 4 bases, with 9 bases left in between. Germline assignment: CDR1 SQVTM and CDR2 ANQGSEA. This CDR3 spans 11 amino acids. The chain's CDR3 is CSVQTVYGYTF. In DNA form, the CDR3 reads TGCAGCGTGCAGACAGTCTATGGCTACACCTTC.